The 25 T cell receptor beta chains reported below all come from one sample, sequenced in a study of human T cells and chemical hapten exposure. A single record per CDR3 protein comes from TCRdb applying MiXCR to the RACE reads. The sample includes roughly 200,000 distinct CDR3 sequences, around 22% of them seen just once. The time point denotes: patch test 1, 2 weeks after DPC sensitization. The sample's treatment: therapeutic diphenylcyclopropenone sensitization with weekly scalp DPC. The material sequenced was whole blood, taken in connection with sensitization to the hapten diphenylcyclopropenone (DPC). Receptors originate from a woman in her forties or fifties with alopecia areata. Some clones in this sample may be carry-over from other donors' samples.

The rearrangement links TRBV5-1 to TRBJ2-2; D possibly corresponds to TRBD2 (6 bases). The CDR3 runs to 15 residues. V lost 4 bases and J lost 3, with 13 bases in between. From germline, CDR1 is SGHRS and CDR2 YFSETQ. CDR3: CASSAGTPYTGELFF. The CDR3 DNA follows: TGCGCCAGCAGCGCTGGGACTCCTTACACCGGGGAGCTGTTTTTT. The variable domain in full, completed from reference TRBV5-1 and TRBJ2-2, reads KAGVTQTPRYLIKTRGQQVTLSCSPISGHRSVSWYQQTPGQGLQFLFEYFSETQRNKGNFPGRFSGRQFSNSRSEMNVSTLELGDSALYLCASSAGTPYTGELFFGEGSRLTVL.

J is TRBJ2-1 and V is TRBV27, with 8 bases that match TRBD1. CDR3 length equals 14 residues. Germline-derived CDR1 and CDR2 are MNHEY and SMNVEV (reference sequence). The V gene end was trimmed by 8 bases and the J gene end by 5 bases; junction bases not matched to a gene: 8. CDR3 region: CASRRGRRNNEQFF. CDR3 bases: TGTGCCAGCCGCAGGGGGCGTAGAAACAATGAGCAGTTCTTC.

This clonotype was seen more than once but under ten times. The chain recombines TRBV7-9 with TRBJ2-5; D might be TRBD1 or TRBD2, each matching 5 bases. V was pared by 5 bases and J by 5 bases, with 12 bases between. The CDR3 totals 13 residues. Germline V gene sequence: CDR1 SEHNR, CDR2 FQNEAQ (reference sequence). The CDR3 protein is CASSRGVSETQYF. DNA for the CDR3: TGTGCCAGCAGCCGAGGGGTTTCGGAGACCCAGTACTTC.

This clonotype was observed a few times. The rearrangement links TRBV15 to TRBJ2-1, with D possibly called TRBD1 or TRBD2 (5 bases each). Trimming removed 0 bases from V and 0 bases from J, with 12 bases in between. This CDR3 region has 17 residues. The germline gives CDR1 LNHNV, CDR2 YYDKDF (reference sequence). The CDR3 nucleotides are TGTGCCACCAGCAGAGAGGGGGAGAGCGACTCCTACAATGAGCAGTTCTTC. Translation gives CATSREGESDSYNEQFF.

The V call is TRBV7-2, the J call TRBJ2-7, with TRBD2 matching over 8 bases. CDR1 SGHTA and CDR2 FQGNSA come from the germline V gene. This CDR3 has 16 amino acids. V lost 1 base and J lost 3; bases outside the gene matches: 8. The DNA for the CDR3 is TGTGCCAGCAGCTTAGTCGGTAGCGGGAACGGCTACGAGCAGTACTTC. Translating gives CASSLVGSGNGYEQYF. The variable domain in full, completed from reference TRBV7-2 and TRBJ2-7, reads GAGVSQSPSNKVTEKGKDVELRCDPISGHTALYWYRQSLGQGLEFLIYFQGNSAPDKSGLPSDRFSAERTGGSVSTLTIQRTQQEDSAVYLCASSLVGSGNGYEQYFGPGTRLTVT.

This clonotype has only a few counts. J is TRBJ2-2 and V is TRBV2; D is ambiguous. V was clipped by 7 bases and J by 0 bases, with 15 bases between them. CDR3 length: 16 amino acids. Germline-derived CDR1 and CDR2 are SNHLY and FYNNEI. CDR3 region: CASNYYMRANTGELFF. CDR3 DNA: TGTGCCAGCAATTACTATATGCGCGCGAACACCGGGGAGCTGTTTTTT.

This clonotype has only a few counts. The V call is TRBV9, the J call TRBJ2-7; D not certain. The CDR3 is 16 residues long. Germline CDR1 and CDR2: SGDLS and YYNGEE. The V and J ends lost 0 bases and 0 bases respectively, with 13 bases between them. CDR3 bases: TGTGCCAGCAGCGTAGACCCGGAGTCCCGCTCCTACGAGCAGTACTTC. This gives the protein CASSVDPESRSYEQYF.

The V gene is TRBV5-1, the J gene TRBJ2-3; 7 bases line up with TRBD2. The CDR3 spans 15 residues. Germline CDR1 SGHRS, CDR2 YFSETQ. V lost 1 base to trimming and J lost 7 bases; unmatched junction nucleotides: 9. CDR3 DNA: TGCGCCAGCAGCTTGCGGCGGGAGAGAGGTTATACGCAGTATTTT. This translates into CASSLRRERGYTQYF.

V and J are TRBV11-2 and TRBJ1-3; D might be TRBD1 (6 bases). Trimming shortened V by 2 bases and J by 2 bases, and 7 bases separated the two germline ends. This CDR3 has 14 residues. From germline, CDR1 is SGHAT and CDR2 FQNNGV. CDR3 protein: CASSLSGAGNTIYF. CDR3 in DNA: TGTGCCAGCAGCTTATCAGGGGCTGGAAACACCATATATTTT.

This clonotype showed up just a few times. The rearrangement uses TRBV29-1 and TRBJ1-1; unclear D gene. V was cut by 4 bases and J by 1 base, with 16 bases left in between. The CDR3 extends over 15 amino acids. CDR1 and CDR2 (germline): SQVTM, ANQGSEA. The CDR3 sequence: CSVVALNRGNTEAFF. The CDR3 bases are TGCAGCGTTGTAGCGTTGAATAGAGGGAACACTGAAGCTTTCTTT. The whole variable domain, remainder taken from reference TRBV29-1 and TRBJ1-1, is SAVISQKPSRDICQRGTSLTIQCQVDSQVTMMFWYRQQPGQSLTLIATANQGSEATYESGFVIDKFPISRPNLTFSTLTVSNMSPEDSSIYLCSVVALNRGNTEAFFGQGTRLTVV.

The genes are TRBV12-3 or TRBV12-4 and TRBJ1-4; D is unresolved. With 3 bases removed from V and 8 bases from J, the gap between germline ends came to 10 bases. CDR3 size: 13 residues. CDR3 nucleotide sequence: TGTGCCAGCAGTTTCGGGGTTGAGGAAAAACTGTTTTTT. Residues: CASSFGVEEKLFF.

This clonotype came up a few times. The chain couples TRBV11-3 to TRBJ2-1; the match to TRBD2 covers 12 bases. The germline gives CDR1 SGHNT, CDR2 YENEEA. V shed 5 bases and J 9 bases; nucleotides not matched to a gene: 8. The CDR3 extends over 15 amino acids. In DNA, the CDR3 is TGTGCCAGCAGCGACAGGACTAGCGGGAACGGTGAGCAGTTCTTC. Residues: CASSDRTSGNGEQFF.

This chain joins TRBV7-9 and TRBJ2-7, with D perhaps matching TRBD2 (6 bases). Between the trimmed V and J ends, which lost 1 base and 6 bases, there was a span of 16 bases. The CDR3 has 15 amino acids. Germline values: CDR1 SEHNR, CDR2 FQNEAQ (reference sequence). CDR3 bases: TGTGCCAGCAGCTTAGGTGCTAGCGCCCTGGGCGAGCAGTACTTC. This sequence encodes CASSLGASALGEQYF.

This clonotype was seen at least ten times. The rearrangement uses TRBV15 and TRBJ2-1, with 7 bases that match TRBD2. The J segment lost 0 bases and the V segment lost 3 bases, leaving 5 bases of the junction unmatched. Germline lookup yields CDR1 LNHNV and CDR2 YYDKDF (reference sequence). The CDR3 sequence is 16 residues long. DNA for the CDR3: TGTGCCACCAGCAGGGGTAGCGGGCCCTCCTACAATGAGCAGTTCTTC. The encoded protein is CATSRGSGPSYNEQFF.

The chain carries TRBV29-1 and TRBJ1-1; no firm D call. The CDR3 runs to 12 residues. CDR1 and CDR2 from the germline V gene are SQVTM and ANQGSEA. Trimming removed 5 bases from V and 0 bases from J, with 7 bases in between. The DNA of the CDR3 is TGCAGCGTTACGGGAATGAACACTGAAGCTTTCTTT. Translating gives CSVTGMNTEAFF.

The genes are TRBV6-5 and TRBJ2-7; a weak D match, TRBD2 (7 bases). The CDR3 loop spans 15 amino acids. Germline CDR1 MNHEY, CDR2 SVGAGI. Trimming removed 4 bases at V and 2 bases at J, with 15 bases between. The CDR3 nucleotides read TGTGCCAGCAGTTCCCCAGCGGGACAAACCTACGAGCAGTACTTC. It specifies CASSSPAGQTYEQYF.

In nucleotides, the CDR3 is TGCAGCGTTGACCCGACAGGGGGGGGCTACGAGCAGTACTTC. Its protein product is CSVDPTGGGYEQYF. The chain recombines TRBV29-1 with TRBJ2-7; 9 nucleotides align to TRBD1. V gave up 3 bases and J gave up 3 bases; unmatched junction bases: 6. CDR3 length equals 14 residues. Germline CDR1 and CDR2: SQVTM and ANQGSEA.

The V and J genes are TRBV6-2 or TRBV6-3 and TRBJ2-6, with D possibly TRBD1 on 6 matching bases. V was clipped by 6 bases and J by 4 bases, with 13 bases between them. The CDR3 length is 15 residues. Germline CDR1 is MNHEY and CDR2 is SVGEGT. CDR3 loop: CASRPGVAGANVLTF. In nucleotides, the CDR3 is TGTGCCAGCAGACCAGGGGTCGCGGGGGCCAACGTCCTGACTTTC.

This clonotype came up a few times. The V call is TRBV10-3, the J call TRBJ1-1; D remains ambiguous. V lost 4 bases and J lost 3, with 12 bases in between. This CDR3 comprises 14 residues. Germline assignment: CDR1 ENHRY and CDR2 SYGVKD. The CDR3 loop is CAISAGILDTEAFF. Here the CDR3 DNA reads TGTGCCATCAGTGCGGGTATTCTCGACACTGAAGCTTTCTTT.

This chain uses TRBV6-1 with TRBJ2-2, with 13 bases lining up with TRBD2. Per the germline V gene, CDR1 is MNHNS and CDR2 is SASEGT. This CDR3 comprises 15 residues. After removal of 4 bases from V and 9 bases from J, the junction contained 5 bases not matched to a gene. The CDR3: CASSALAGGQRELFF. The CDR3 nucleotides are TGTGCCAGCAGTGCACTAGCGGGAGGGCAGAGGGAGCTGTTTTTT.

This clonotype showed up just a few times. The chain combines TRBV5-1 with TRBJ2-2, with no clear D. The V gene lost 1 base and the J gene lost 5 bases, with 9 bases spanning the gap. Germline V gives CDR1 SGHRS, CDR2 YFSETQ. CDR3 length equals 14 residues. As DNA, the CDR3 is TGCGCCAGCAGCTTGCGCAGCCCGACCGGGGAGCTGTTTTTT. As protein: CASSLRSPTGELFF.

The J gene is TRBJ1-1, the V gene TRBV12-3 or TRBV12-4; D possibly corresponds to TRBD1 (5 bases). CDR3 size: 15 residues. V gave up 4 bases and J gave up 5 bases, with 17 bases separating them. CDR3 sequence reads: CASSYMFQGGTEAFF. The DNA of the CDR3 is TGTGCCAGCAGTTATATGTTTCAGGGAGGAACTGAAGCTTTCTTT.

The chain combines TRBV18 with TRBJ1-5; tentative D call: TRBD1 (6 bases). This CDR3 has 14 amino acids. In germline, CDR1 is KGHSH, CDR2 LQKENI. The germline V and J ends were trimmed by 5 bases and 7 bases, with 15 bases remaining between them. CDR3 residues: CASSAGGTGQPQHF. The CDR3 nucleotides are TGTGCCAGCTCAGCCGGGGGCACGGGCCAGCCCCAGCATTTT.

The rearrangement joins TRBV12-3 or TRBV12-4 to TRBJ1-6; D is unclear. V was shortened by 3 bases and J by 10 bases, with 10 bases between the two germline ends. The CDR3 covers 13 residues. Written as DNA, the CDR3 is TGTGCCAGCAGTTTGAGGGTAGAATCACCCCTCCACTTT. Translation gives CASSLRVESPLHF.

The table lists this clonotype with a few counts. The chain uses TRBV7-9 and TRBJ2-7, with 9 bases matching TRBD1. The CDR3 runs to 13 residues. CDR1 SEHNR and CDR2 FQNEAQ come from the germline V gene (reference sequence). Trimming removed 4 bases from V and 9 bases from J; junction bases left unmatched: 7. The CDR3 region has the DNA TGTGCCAGCAGCTGGGGACAGGGTTTGGGGCAGTACTTC. It is translated as CASSWGQGLGQYF.